The rows below give T cell receptor beta chains drawn from one sample of a study of PD-1 blockade in mismatch repair-deficient tumors. Measured with immunoSEQ multiplex PCR; TCRdb has only the in-frame clones, and not every one. The repertoire consists of roughly 120,000 clones, with approximately 80% occurring once and the leading ten covering 4% to 6%. Here the sequenced sample was peripheral blood, taken approximately 64 weeks after starting pembrolizumab. These receptors came from an adult with mismatch repair-deficient cancer. CDR3s include the opening cysteine and the closing phenylalanine or tryptophan. The D gene is left open where the match is weak. Clone size is not always given. Where it is, it says once, few, many or a class for expanded clones.

size	D	V	J	length	DNA	CDR3
few	TRBD1	TRBV5-1	TRBJ2-5	14	TGCGCCAGCAGCTCGGACAGGGCCCAAGAGACCCAGTACTTC	CASSSDRAQETQYF
NA	TRBD1	TRBV27	TRBJ1-2	13	TGTGCCAGCAGTCCGGACAGGGCCCTTGGCTACACCTTC	CASSPDRALGYTF
few	NA	TRBV27	TRBJ1-5	14	TGTGCCAGCAGTCGGGACAACAGCAATCAGCCCCAGCATTTT	CASSRDNSNQPQHF
NA	NA	TRBV27	TRBJ1-2	13	TGTGCCAGCAGTTTAGGGCTTAACTATGGCTACACCTTC	CASSLGLNYGYTF
NA	TRBD2	TRBV15	TRBJ2-1	16	TGTGCCACCAGCAGAGGGGGGTCTAGCGGGAGCGGTGAGCAGTTCTTC	CATSRGGSSGSGEQFF
NA	TRBD1	TRBV15	TRBJ2-3	16	TGTGCCACCAGCAGAGATCAACAGGGGTCCACAGATACGCAGTATTTT	CATSRDQQGSTDTQYF
once	NA	TRBV6-6	TRBJ2-7	14	TGTGCCAGCAGTTCATACAGGTTCGCCTACGAGCAGTACTTC	CASSSYRFAYEQYF
NA	NA	TRBV6-6	TRBJ2-7	14	TGTGCCAGCAGTCCCCGGGCCGCCTCTTACGAGCAGTACTTC	CASSPRAASYEQYF
NA	TRBD2	TRBV29-1	TRBJ2-1	12	TGCAGCGCAGGGACTAGCGCCAGTGAGCAGTTCTTC	CSAGTSASEQFF
NA	NA	TRBV19	TRBJ2-1	16	TGTGCCAGTAGTAACCCTGGGTCTTTGTGGTACAATGAGCAGTTCTTC	CASSNPGSLWYNEQFF
NA	TRBD2	TRBV7-2	TRBJ2-1	15	TGTGCCAGCAGCTTAGGACTAGCGGTTTACAATGAGCAGTTCTTC	CASSLGLAVYNEQFF
once	NA	TRBV2	TRBJ2-5	13	TGTGCCAGCAGTGTGGGTTACCAAGAGACCCAGTACTTC	CASSVGYQETQYF
NA	TRBD1	TRBV5-6	TRBJ2-2	15	TGTGCCAGCAGCCTTCTCCGACAGGGCACCGGGGAGCTGTTTTTT	CASSLLRQGTGELFF
NA	TRBD1	TRBV11-3	TRBJ2-1	14	TGTGCCAGCACCGCAGGGGGCTCCTACAATGAGCAGTTCTTC	CASTAGGSYNEQFF
NA	NA	TRBV7-3	TRBJ2-1	15	TGTGCCAGCAGCTTAGAGGGGGGGTCCTACAATGAGCAGTTCTTC	CASSLEGGSYNEQFF
NA	TRBD2	TRBV5-6	TRBJ2-7	15	TGTGCCAGCAGCTCAACTAGCGGGAGTGACCGCGAGCAGTACTTC	CASSSTSGSDREQYF
NA	NA	TRBV4-1	TRBJ1-4	17	TGCGCCAGCAGCCAAGCCAGGGAAGGTCACCCTAATGAAAAACTGTTTTTT	CASSQAREGHPNEKLFF
NA	NA	TRBV14	TRBJ1-2	14	TGTGCCAGCAGCCCAACAGGGTTAAGCTATGGCTACACCTTC	CASSPTGLSYGYTF
NA	NA	TRBV28	TRBJ1-2	13	TGTGCCAGCAGTATAGGTCTAGTGAATGGCTACACCTTC	CASSIGLVNGYTF
NA	NA	TRBV15	TRBJ1-5	16	TGTGCCACCAGCAGAGCCAGACAGCGTAGCAATCAGCCCCAGCATTTT	CATSRARQRSNQPQHF
NA	NA	TRBV6-1	TRBJ1-1	14	TGTGCCAGCAGTGAAGGACCGGTGGACACTGAAGCTTTCTTT	CASSEGPVDTEAFF
NA	NA	TRBV5-1	TRBJ1-5	19	TGCGCCAGCAGCTTGGCCTTGACCGCAACCAAGAGAGGCAATCAGCCCCAGCATTTT	CASSLALTATKRGNQPQHF
NA	TRBD1	TRBV2	TRBJ1-2	14	TGTGCCAGCAGCCGACAGGGAATCGACTATGGCTACACCTTC	CASSRQGIDYGYTF
NA	NA	TRBV13	TRBJ1-3	15	TGTGCCAGCAGCTTAGATGAGGGCTCTGGAAACACCATATATTTT	CASSLDEGSGNTIYF
NA	NA	TRBV11-3	TRBJ1-3	18	TGTGCCAGCAGCTACAACCGGGGCCCGGGAGACTCTGGAAACACCATATATTTT	CASSYNRGPGDSGNTIYF
NA	NA	TRBV10-3	TRBJ2-6	17	TGTGCCATCAGTGAGTCCGGACCGAACTCTGGGGCCAACGTCCTGACTTTC	CAISESGPNSGANVLTF
NA	TRBD1	TRBV6-5	TRBJ2-7	14	TGTGCCAGCAGTTACGTTGGGACAGTTTACGAGCAGTACTTC	CASSYVGTVYEQYF
NA	NA	TRBV6-6	TRBJ2-1	15	TGTGCCAGCAGACCCTTTCGAGGACTATACAATGAGCAGTTCTTC	CASRPFRGLYNEQFF
NA	NA	TRBV25-1	TRBJ2-5	12	TGTGCCAGCAGTGAAAGTGCAGAGACCCAGTACTTC	CASSESAETQYF
few	NA	TRBV11-2	TRBJ2-7	14	TGTGCCAGCAGCTCTGCGATAGGACGGTACGAGCAGTACTTC	CASSSAIGRYEQYF
NA	NA	TRBV6-1	TRBJ1-1	13	TGTGCCAGCAGTGAAATAATCCTAGCCGCCGAATTCTTT	CASSEIILAAEFF
NA	TRBD2	TRBV2	TRBJ2-6	20	TGTGCCAGCAGTGTTCCGGGACTAGCGGAATTCTTCTCTGGGGCCAACGTCCTGACTTTC	CASSVPGLAEFFSGANVLTF
medium-sized	NA	TRBV7-9	TRBJ2-5	14	TGTGCCAGCAGCGCCACGATAGGGCAAGAGACCCAGTACTTC	CASSATIGQETQYF
NA	TRBD1	TRBV7-7	TRBJ2-3	14	TGTGCTAGCAGCCCCCTAAGGGGGCGAGATACGCAGTATTTT	CASSPLRGRDTQYF
once	NA	TRBV5-4	TRBJ1-5	14	TGTGCCAGCAGCCCTCAGGGAGTAAATCAGCCCCAGCATTTT	CASSPQGVNQPQHF
NA	TRBD1	TRBV25-1	TRBJ2-7	12	TGTGCCAGCAGACAGGGGGGCTACGAGCAGTACTTC	CASRQGGYEQYF